Only a few counts were recorded for the clone carrying this T cell receptor beta chain. The antigen remains undetermined. This entry belongs to a study of T cells in narcolepsy. Profiled with immunoSEQ multiplex PCR; TCRdb holds only in-frame clones, not every one. The table shows 2,000 to 2,500 clones, with 20% to 30% occurring only once. The CDR3 runs 13 residues. Trimming took 4 bases from V and 1 from J, leaving 7 bases between them. Per the germline V gene, CDR1 is MNHNS and CDR2 is SASEGT. Study-wide results and limits: Blood of same and different patients, but not healthy controls, reportedly held recurring autoreactive clonotypes.

The TCR sequence derives from a human donor with narcolepsy. The rearrangement uses TRBV6-1 and TRBJ1-2, with no clear D. Sequenced sample: cultured CD4+ T cells from cerebrospinal fluid. The CDR3 coding sequence is TGTGCCAGCAGTGTGGCCAGTAACTATGGCTACACCTTC. Translation: CASSVASNYGYTF.